The next 8 T cell receptor beta chains were all read from a single sample in a study of identical twins. TCRdb fed the 5' RACE reads into MiXCR, producing one record per CDR3 protein. The data show 1.5 million to 2 million distinct CDR3 sequences, about 30% seen once. The sample was cord blood. The receptors were gathered from a newborn girl in good health.

This chain joins TRBV9 and TRBJ2-1, with D possibly matching TRBD1 (5 bases). The CDR3 has 15 residues. Germline V gives CDR1 SGDLS, CDR2 YYNGEE. Trimming took 0 bases from V and 1 from J, leaving 8 bases between them. Written as DNA, the CDR3 is TGTGCCAGCAGCGTAGTCACAGGATCCTACAATGAGCAGTTCTTC. Amino acids: CASSVVTGSYNEQFF.

V usage is TRBV9 and J usage is TRBJ1-5, with 8 bases identical to TRBD1. CDR3 length equals 16 residues. Germline lookup yields CDR1 SGDLS and CDR2 YYNGEE. The V segment lost 4 bases and the J segment 3 bases; nucleotides outside the gene matches: 9. The CDR3: CASSSGGGQDNQPQHF. DNA for the CDR3: TGTGCCAGCAGCTCAGGGGGCGGACAGGACAATCAGCCCCAGCATTTT.

Many counts were recorded for this clonotype. This chain links TRBV20-1 with TRBJ2-1, with TRBD1 matching over 7 bases. Per germline, CDR1 DFQATT and CDR2 SNEGSKA (reference sequence). CDR3 size: 14 residues. Trimming at V came to 3 bases and at J to 4 bases, leaving 6 bases not matched to a gene. The DNA of the CDR3 is TGCAGTGCTAGCCGGGACAGCAATTACAATGAGCAGTTCTTC. As protein: CSASRDSNYNEQFF.

This clonotype has ten or more counts. CDR3 in DNA: TGCGCCAGCACCTTCGGGGCACAGAACAATGAGCAGTTCTTC. Its translation is CASTFGAQNNEQFF. The chain employs TRBV5-1 and TRBJ2-1; either TRBD1 or TRBD2 may supply D (5 bases each). Trimming cost V 6 bases and J 5 bases, with 15 bases left between them. The V gene's germline CDR1 is SGHRS and CDR2 YFSETQ. This CDR3 spans 14 amino acids.

V and J are TRBV14 and TRBJ2-7; D may be TRBD1 or TRBD2 (5 bases each). Trimming shortened V by 0 bases and J by 6 bases, and 18 bases separated the two germline ends. CDR3 size: 16 residues. The V gene's germline CDR1 is SGHDN and CDR2 FVKESK. This chain's CDR3 is CASSQDRQRGRSEQYF. Here the CDR3 DNA reads TGTGCCAGCAGCCAAGACCGACAGAGGGGTCGCAGCGAGCAGTACTTC.

This chain joins TRBV5-1 and TRBJ2-3; 9 bases match TRBD2. CDR3 length equals 16 residues. CDR1 is SGHRS and CDR2 is YFSETQ in the germline V gene. Trimming removed 0 bases from V and 2 bases from J; junction bases left unmatched: 4. The CDR3 region is CASSLAAGLATDTQYF. The DNA of the CDR3 is TGCGCCAGCAGCTTGGCTGCGGGACTAGCCACAGATACGCAGTATTTT.

This clonotype was seen only a few times. The chain recombines TRBV6-1 with TRBJ2-7; D not certain. Germline CDR1 and CDR2: MNHNS and SASEGT. V was trimmed by 10 bases and J by 1 base, leaving 11 bases between them. The CDR3 runs to 12 residues. CDR3 amino acids: CATYFRSYEQYF. The CDR3 nucleotides are TGTGCCACCTACTTCAGATCCTACGAGCAGTACTTC.

The chain is built from TRBV28 and TRBJ1-5; 7 positions match TRBD1. This CDR3 comprises 14 residues. The germline CDR1 and CDR2 sequences are MDHEN and SYDVKM. Trimming at V came to 4 bases and at J to 7 bases, leaving 7 bases not matched to a gene. CDR3 amino acids: CASSSQGLRQPQHF. The DNA of the CDR3 is TGTGCCAGCAGTTCACAGGGGTTGAGGCAGCCCCAGCATTTT.